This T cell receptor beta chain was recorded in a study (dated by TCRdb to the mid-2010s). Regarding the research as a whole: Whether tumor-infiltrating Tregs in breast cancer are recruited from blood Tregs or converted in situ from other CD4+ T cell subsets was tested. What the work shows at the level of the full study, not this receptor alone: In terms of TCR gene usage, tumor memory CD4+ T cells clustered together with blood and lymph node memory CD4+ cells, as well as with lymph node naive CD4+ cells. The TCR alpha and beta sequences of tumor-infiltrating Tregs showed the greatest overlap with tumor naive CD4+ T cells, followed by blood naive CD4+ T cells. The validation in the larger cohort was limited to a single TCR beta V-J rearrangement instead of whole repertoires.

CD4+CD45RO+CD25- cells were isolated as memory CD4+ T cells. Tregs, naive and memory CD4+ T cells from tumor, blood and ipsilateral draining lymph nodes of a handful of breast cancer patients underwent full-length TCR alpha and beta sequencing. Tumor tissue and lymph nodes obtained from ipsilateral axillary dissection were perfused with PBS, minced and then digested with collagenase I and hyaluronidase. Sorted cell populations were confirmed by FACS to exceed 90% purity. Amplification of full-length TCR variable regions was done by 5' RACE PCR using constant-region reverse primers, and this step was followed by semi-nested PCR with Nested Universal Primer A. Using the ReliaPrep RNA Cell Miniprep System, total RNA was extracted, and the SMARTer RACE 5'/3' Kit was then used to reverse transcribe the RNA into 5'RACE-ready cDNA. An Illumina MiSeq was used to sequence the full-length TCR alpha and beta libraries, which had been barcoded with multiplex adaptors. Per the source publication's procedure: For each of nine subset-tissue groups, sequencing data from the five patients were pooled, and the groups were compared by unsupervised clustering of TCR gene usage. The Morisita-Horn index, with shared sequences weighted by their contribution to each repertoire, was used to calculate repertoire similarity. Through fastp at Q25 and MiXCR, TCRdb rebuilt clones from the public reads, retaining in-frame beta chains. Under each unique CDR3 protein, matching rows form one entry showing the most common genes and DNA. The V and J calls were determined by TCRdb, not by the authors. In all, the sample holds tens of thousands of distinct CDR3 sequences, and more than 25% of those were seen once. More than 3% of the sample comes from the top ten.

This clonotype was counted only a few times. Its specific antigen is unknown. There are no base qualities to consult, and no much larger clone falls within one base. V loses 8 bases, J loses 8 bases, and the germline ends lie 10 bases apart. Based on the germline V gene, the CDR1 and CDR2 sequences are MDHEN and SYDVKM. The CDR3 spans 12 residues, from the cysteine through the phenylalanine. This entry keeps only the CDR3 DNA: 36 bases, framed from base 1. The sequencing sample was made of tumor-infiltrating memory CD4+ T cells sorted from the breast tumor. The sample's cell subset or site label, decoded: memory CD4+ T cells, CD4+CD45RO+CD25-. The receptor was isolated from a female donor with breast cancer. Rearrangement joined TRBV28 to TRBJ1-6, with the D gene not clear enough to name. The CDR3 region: CASSDADSPLHF. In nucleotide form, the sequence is TGTGCCAGCTCGGACGCGGATTCACCCCTCCACTTT.